The subject of this entry is one T cell receptor beta chain. Its specificity is unknown. The germline V gene encodes CDR1 PRHDT and CDR2 FYEKMQ (reference sequence). The CDR3 has 14 residues. This sample stems from a study of monozygotic twins with inflammatory bowel disease. Study-wide results and limits: Fewer clonotypes were shared with others by IBD patients than by healthy twins, especially with disease activity.

UMIs with a 6-nucleotide sample barcode were added by template switching. Amplification of TCRalpha and TCRbeta cDNA involved two nested PCRs that ran for around 15 and 10 cycles. From the 5' RACE reads, TCRdb lists one entry per CDR3 protein and no DNA. This table holds around 230,000 distinct CDR3 sequences. The draw for each donor consisted of a single 2.5 ml blood sample. This TCR was sampled from a human donor with ulcerative colitis or Crohn's disease, or a healthy co-twin of an affected twin (not recorded which). This chain uses TRBV13 with TRBJ2-5; absent DNA, TCRdb's TRBD2 call cannot be checked. The sample consisted of blood. CDR3: CASSSTSPWETQYF.